This is a list of T cell receptor beta chains from one sample in a study of T cells of healthy individuals. Each CDR3 protein gets one entry after TCRdb re-called the 5' RACE reads with MiXCR. The sample has tens of thousands of distinct CDR3 sequences, approximately 4.9% seen once; the top ten hold 7% to 10%. The receptors derive from a human donor in good health. Both conserved end residues are part of each CDR3. A D gene is named only where the DNA matches it firmly. Some rows mark clone size as missing; the rest say once, few, many or name a class of expanded clone.

size	V	J	D	DNA	CDR3
many	TRBV2	TRBJ2-1	-	TGTGCCACCTTCGACCCTAGGGGTCATGAGCAGTTCTTC	CATFDPRGHEQFF
-	TRBV12-5	TRBJ2-3	-	TGTGCTAGTGGTCCCTCAGTGGATACGCAGTATTTT	CASGPSVDTQYF
many	TRBV20-1	TRBJ2-1	-	TGCAGTGCTAGGGCCCTAGAGGGAGTTACCTTAGAGCAGTTCTTC	CSARALEGVTLEQFF
many	TRBV27	TRBJ2-6	-	TGTGCCAGCACCCTGCCTGGGGCCAACGTCCTGACTTTC	CASTLPGANVLTF
many	TRBV19	TRBJ1-1	-	TGTGCCAGTAGTAACCTGGGCTCGAACACTGAAGCTTTCTTT	CASSNLGSNTEAFF
many	TRBV4-2	TRBJ1-6	-	TGTGCCAGCAGCCAAGGGGGCCGGGATTCACCCCTCCACTTT	CASSQGGRDSPLHF
many	TRBV29-1	TRBJ1-4	-	TGCAGCGCTTTATCGGGACAAGGTGTAATCGAACTGTTTTTT	CSALSGQGVIELFF
few	TRBV11-2	TRBJ2-7	-	TGTGCCAGCAGCATGCTCTCAGGCGAGCAGTACTTC	CASSMLSGEQYF
many	TRBV6-5	TRBJ1-3	-	TGTGCCAGCAGCCCGGGGGTTGCCTCTGGAAACACCATATATTTT	CASSPGVASGNTIYF
-	TRBV9	TRBJ2-7	-	TGTGCCAGCAGCGTAGATAGCGGTTCCTTATACGAGCAGTACTTC	CASSVDSGSLYEQYF
many	TRBV6-2/TRBV6-3	TRBJ2-3	-	TGTGCCAGCAGCAACACAGATACGCAGTATTTT	CASSNTDTQYF
few	TRBV5-6	TRBJ1-1	-	TGTGCCAGCAGCTTGGGACGGAACACTGAAGCTTTCTTT	CASSLGRNTEAFF
many	TRBV20-1	TRBJ2-3	-	TGCAGTGCTAGAGACCGACACAGGGTGACAGATACGCAGTATTTT	CSARDRHRVTDTQYF
few	TRBV4-2	TRBJ2-5	-	TGTGCCAGCAGCCAAGAGGTAACAGGGTTTCCAGAGACCCAGTACTTC	CASSQEVTGFPETQYF
many	TRBV12-3/TRBV12-4	TRBJ2-2	-	TGTGCCAGCAGTTTACAACAGAACACCGGGGAGCTGTTTTTT	CASSLQQNTGELFF
many	TRBV5-1	TRBJ2-3	-	TGCGCCAGCAGCGACGTCGGGGGGCGCACAGATACGCAGTATTTT	CASSDVGGRTDTQYF
many	TRBV4-1	TRBJ2-3	-	TGCGCCAGCAGCCAAAAGACTACAGGGATGGGGGGAGATACGCAGTATTTT	CASSQKTTGMGGDTQYF
many	TRBV18	TRBJ2-5	-	TGTGCCAGCTCACTTTTACCGGGGCCCTTCGGAGAGACCCAGTACTTC	CASSLLPGPFGETQYF
few	TRBV12-3/TRBV12-4	TRBJ1-2	-	TGTGCCAGCAGCCCCGACATCCTCCTAGGCTACACCTTC	CASSPDILLGYTF
many	TRBV4-2	TRBJ2-3	TRBD1	TGTGCCAGCAGCCAAGATAACCGGAGGGGCAGGGGGCCCGATACGCAGTATTTT	CASSQDNRRGRGPDTQYF
many	TRBV2	TRBJ2-2	TRBD1	TGTGCCAGCAGTGTTACAGGGGGCGCGAACACCGGGGAGCTGTTTTTT	CASSVTGGANTGELFF
-	TRBV3-1	TRBJ2-4	TRBD2	TGTGCCAGCAGCCCCAGGCATGGACTAGCGGGAGCTCCCAAAAACATTCAGTACTTC	CASSPRHGLAGAPKNIQYF
many	TRBV6-2/TRBV6-3	TRBJ1-2	-	TGTGCCAGCAGAACCCTACTCTTAGAGGGAGGCTACACCTTC	CASRTLLLEGGYTF
many	TRBV3-1	TRBJ2-5	-	TGTGCCAGCAGCCGTTCATTTAATCAAGAGACCCAGTACTTC	CASSRSFNQETQYF
many	TRBV4-3	TRBJ2-3	-	TGCGCCAGCAGCCGAAGGGCTAGCGACACAGATACGCAGTATTTT	CASSRRASDTDTQYF
many	TRBV7-3	TRBJ2-3	-	TGTGCCAGCAGCAATTTGTCGGTCACAGATACGCAGTATTTT	CASSNLSVTDTQYF
-	TRBV13	TRBJ2-3	TRBD2	TGTGCCAGCACTGCGGGGGGTATCGGGGATACGCAGTATTTT	CASTAGGIGDTQYF
many	TRBV2	TRBJ2-7	-	TGTGCCAGCAGTGAGTGGACGGTGGGGCGCGGGCAGTACTTC	CASSEWTVGRGQYF
few	TRBV7-9	TRBJ1-1	TRBD1	TGTGCCAGCAGCTTAGAAGGACAGGGAAGCATTGAAGCTTTCTTT	CASSLEGQGSIEAFF
-	TRBV27	TRBJ1-2	-	TGTGCCAGCAGCCCCTTTGGCGGGAACTATGGCTACACCTTC	CASSPFGGNYGYTF